Given below is one T cell receptor beta chain in context. What it recognizes is unknown. This specimen comes from a study of T cell responses to AZD1222 COVID-19 vaccine. Whole-study results and caveats: Donors skewed white British and female; clonal diversity was possibly underestimated. Researchers report vaccine-associated CD4 TCRs spanning spike, with dominance at 160-218 and 743-854.

Clones were sequenced by immunoSEQ multiplex PCR, and TCRdb holds only the in-frame ones, with some missing. This table has some 150,000 clones, about 87% appearing once. The V gene lost 6 bases and the J gene lost 2 bases, with 15 bases spanning the gap. CDR1 is MDHEN, CDR2 SYDVKM, per germline. The CDR3 is made up of 15 amino acids. This clonotype was sampled from an adult in good health. The J gene is TRBJ2-3, the V gene TRBV28; perhaps D is TRBD1 or TRBD2 (6 bases each). The source material was peripheral blood, sampled on day 0 of MenACWY control vaccination. The CDR3 here is CASRGAGTYTDTQYF. DNA for the CDR3: TGTGCCAGCAGGGGGGCGGGGACCTACACAGATACGCAGTATTTT.